These 14 T cell receptor beta chains share one sample of origin, sequenced in a study of blood T cell repertoires in COVID-19 (dated by TCRdb to 2018 to 2020). Library prep was done by the immunoSEQ multiplex PCR assay. TCRdb obtained this table from immuneACCESS and retained in-frame rearrangements with V and J assigned. These tables miss some clones; where compared with another copy, unresolved V genes account for less than half of the shortfall, and the remainder is unexplained. Across this sample there are approximately 300,000 clones, with about 84% seen only once. The ten largest clonotypes hold approximately 1.5% of the sample. The sequencing sample was made of peripheral blood. The receptors shown here come from a woman aged 45-59 years with acute or convalescent COVID-19.

The V and J genes are TRBV7-6 and TRBJ2-7; tentatively, D is TRBD2 (5 bases). The CDR3 sequence is 13 residues long. Germline CDR1 SGHVS, CDR2 FNYEAQ. Trimming left V 5 bases short and J 2 bases short, with 10 bases between. In DNA form, the CDR3 reads TGTGCCAGCAGCCCCTCGGGGACCTACGAGCAGTACTTC. It encodes CASSPSGTYEQYF.

The chain uses TRBV20-1 and TRBJ2-1; 11 nucleotides agree with TRBD2. V lost 3 bases, J lost 0 bases, and 13 bases stayed unmatched. The germline V gene encodes CDR1 DFQATT and CDR2 SNEGSKA (reference sequence). This CDR3 has 19 residues. CDR3: CSASTGTSGFLVSYNEQFF. In DNA, the CDR3 is TGCAGTGCTAGTACCGGGACTAGCGGATTCCTTGTCTCCTACAATGAGCAGTTCTTC.

The chain joins TRBV29-1 to TRBJ2-1; tentative D call: TRBD2 (6 bases). V shed 6 bases and J shed 0 bases, with 15 bases lying between them. This CDR3 region has 15 residues. CDR1 and CDR2 (germline): SQVTM, ANQGSEA. The CDR3: CSVQASASSYNEQFF. The CDR3 DNA follows: TGCAGCGTGCAGGCTAGCGCCAGCTCCTACAATGAGCAGTTCTTC.

The chain uses TRBV7-8 and TRBJ1-6; TRBD1 aligns across 7 bases. The CDR3 extends over 15 amino acids. Unmatched junction bases numbered 4, after V lost 3 bases and J lost 5 bases. Germline CDR1 and CDR2: SGHVS and FQNEAQ. The CDR3 reads CASSFIRGDNSPLHF. The CDR3 region has the DNA TGTGCCAGCAGCTTCATCAGGGGGGATAATTCACCCCTCCACTTT.

CDR3 sequence reads: CASSDGGPNSPLHF. The CDR3 region has the DNA TGTGCCAGCAGTGACGGCGGGCCTAATTCACCCCTCCACTTT. The chain links TRBV2 to TRBJ1-6; D remains unclear. The CDR3 consists of 14 residues. Trimming pared 3 bases from V and 6 bases from J, leaving 9 bases between. Per germline, CDR1 SNHLY and CDR2 FYNNEI.

This chain links TRBV5-4 with TRBJ1-1, with 9 bases matching TRBD1. The ends lost 2 bases at V and 6 bases at J; junction bases unmatched: 5. The CDR3 loop spans 14 amino acids. Germline lookup yields CDR1 SGHNT and CDR2 YYREEE (reference sequence). The CDR3 sequence: CASSLDRGFSEAFF. CDR3 DNA sequence: TGTGCCAGCAGCTTAGACAGGGGGTTCTCTGAAGCTTTCTTT.

V and J are TRBV29-1 and TRBJ2-1; TRBD2 agrees at 11 bases. This CDR3 has 15 amino acids. CDR1 and CDR2 (germline): SQVTM, ANQGSEA. V was pared by 7 bases and J by 0 bases, with 5 bases of the junction left unmatched. The CDR3 region is CSGKGLAVSYNEQFF. In nucleotides, the CDR3 is TGCAGCGGAAAGGGACTAGCGGTCTCCTACAATGAGCAGTTCTTC.

The chain joins TRBV5-3 to TRBJ2-7, with 12 bases identical to TRBD2. TRBV5-3 is labeled an ORF, and its function is uncertain. CDR3 size: 15 residues. V dropped 4 bases and J dropped 6; count of bases not matched to a gene: 8. CDR3: CARSRLAGVWREQYF. In DNA, the CDR3 is TGTGCCAGAAGCCGACTAGCGGGAGTATGGCGCGAGCAGTACTTC.

The chain couples TRBV7-8 to TRBJ2-3, with 14 bases lining up with TRBD2. The CDR3 runs 18 residues. Germline assignment: CDR1 SGHVS and CDR2 FQNEAQ. Trimming removed 2 bases from V and 5 bases from J; junction bases left unmatched: 9. CDR3 in DNA: TGTGCCAGCAGCTTAACCCACAGACTAGCGGGAGGGTTAGATACGCAGTATTTT. Its protein is CASSLTHRLAGGLDTQYF.

This clone was seen a single time. This rearrangement joins TRBV7-3 to TRBJ1-5; 7 bases are a match to TRBD1. The V gene end was trimmed by 5 bases and the J gene end by 4 bases; junction bases not matched to a gene: 8. This CDR3 region has 15 residues. The germline gives CDR1 SGHTA, CDR2 FQGTGA. In DNA, the CDR3 is TGTGCCAGCAGCCCCCAGGGGGGCAGTAATCAGCCCCAGCATTTT. Translated: CASSPQGGSNQPQHF. The complete variable domain, with remaining parts taken from reference TRBV7-3 and TRBJ1-5, reads GAGVSQTPSNKVTEKGKYVELRCDPISGHTALYWYRQSLGQGPEFLIYFQGTGAADDSGLPNDRFFAVRPEGSVSTLKIQRTERGDSAVYLCASSPQGGSNQPQHFGDGTRLSIL.

The chain recombines TRBV28 with TRBJ2-7; the match to TRBD2 covers 7 bases. CDR1 is MDHEN, CDR2 SYDVKM, per germline. Trimming cost V 1 base and J 4 bases; bases outside gene matches: 7. The CDR3 sequence is 15 residues long. In nucleotides, the CDR3 is TGTGCCAGCAGTTTATCGGGGGGATCGGGTTACGAGCAGTACTTC. Protein: CASSLSGGSGYEQYF.

This clone was found once. V gene TRBV18 combines with J gene TRBJ2-7; tentatively, D is TRBD1 (5 bases). From germline, CDR1 is KGHSH and CDR2 LQKENI. The CDR3 spans 15 residues. Trimming took off 4 bases at V and 0 bases at J, with 13 bases between the two ends. The CDR3 here is CASSLYIGASYEQYF. DNA of the CDR3: TGTGCCAGCTCACTCTATATAGGGGCCTCCTACGAGCAGTACTTC.

Notes on this clone: The junction departs from germline at one end; a sequencing error may be responsible. The J gene is TRBJ2-4, the V gene TRBV28; 7 bases are a match to TRBD2. CDR1 and CDR2 (germline): MDHEN, SYDVKM. The length of the CDR3 is 12 residues. The CDR3 sequence is CASRDRGVSPSF. The CDR3 coding sequence is TGTGCCAGCAGGGATCGGGGGGTATCCCCTTCCTTC. The full variable domain, with the rest looked up from reference TRBV28 and TRBJ2-4, is DVKVTQSSRYLVKRTGEKVFLECVQDMDHENMFWYRQDPGLGLRLIYFSYDVKMKEKGDIPEGYSVSREKKERFSLILESASTNQTSMYLCASRDRGVSPSFGAGTRLSVL.

The rearrangement uses TRBV27 and TRBJ2-7; 9 bases align to TRBD1. CDR1 and CDR2 (germline): MNHEY, SMNVEV (reference sequence). The CDR3 consists of 15 residues. Trimming took 6 bases from V and 4 from J; bases not matched to a gene: 10. The CDR3 DNA reads TGTGCCAGCAGCCGCCCCCCGGGACAGGGTTACGAGCAGTACTTC. The encoded protein is CASSRPPGQGYEQYF.